These T cell receptor beta chains were read from a single sample in a study of shared clonotypes between healthy human individuals. Generated by immunoSEQ multiplex PCR, the TCRdb table keeps only in-frame clones and is missing some. The sample holds some 2 million clones; about 94% are singletons and the top ten take 1% to 1.5%. The sequencing input was naive CD8+ T cells sorted from blood. Receptor source: a man aged 18 to 35 in good health. Each CDR3 is given with its conserved first and last residue. D genes are given only for firm matches. Rows may omit the clone size; those that give it use once, few, many or a size class.

v_call: TRBV29-1
j_call: TRBJ2-7
d_call: TRBD1
clone_size: NA
cdr3_nt: TGCAGCGTGCTGACAGGGTCGGGCTACGAGCAGTACTTC
cdr3_aa: CSVLTGSGYEQYF

v_call: TRBV28
j_call: TRBJ1-1
d_call: TRBD1
clone_size: NA
cdr3_nt: TGTGCCAGCAGTTTTCACGACAGGGGGTTCGAAAGTACTGAAGCTTTCTTT
cdr3_aa: CASSFHDRGFESTEAFF

v_call: TRBV11-2
j_call: TRBJ2-7
d_call: NA
clone_size: NA
cdr3_nt: TGTGCCAGCAGCTTCGCCAGAGATTACGAGCAGTACTTC
cdr3_aa: CASSFARDYEQYF

v_call: TRBV4-1
j_call: TRBJ2-5
d_call: TRBD2
clone_size: once
cdr3_nt: TGCGCCAGCAGCCAAGAACCTAGCGGGGGGATCCAAGAGACCCAGTACTTC
cdr3_aa: CASSQEPSGGIQETQYF

v_call: TRBV19
j_call: TRBJ1-2
d_call: TRBD1
clone_size: NA
cdr3_nt: TGTGCCAGTAGTATCCCAACAGGGGGAAATTCTAACTATGGCTACACCTTC
cdr3_aa: CASSIPTGGNSNYGYTF

v_call: TRBV6-5
j_call: TRBJ1-2
d_call: NA
clone_size: NA
cdr3_nt: TGTGCCAGCAGTGCGGACAGTGGATATGGCTACACCTTC
cdr3_aa: CASSADSGYGYTF

v_call: TRBV9
j_call: TRBJ2-7
d_call: NA
clone_size: NA
cdr3_nt: TGTGCCAGCAGCGCACGGATCGAGGACTCCCAAAGCTACGAGCAGTACTTC
cdr3_aa: CASSARIEDSQSYEQYF

v_call: TRBV6-5
j_call: TRBJ1-5
d_call: NA
clone_size: NA
cdr3_nt: TGTGCCAGCAGTTACGATGTGGGACAGCCCCAGCATTTT
cdr3_aa: CASSYDVGQPQHF

v_call: TRBV28
j_call: TRBJ1-1
d_call: TRBD1
clone_size: NA
cdr3_nt: TGTGCCAGCAGTTTATTTGAGGGGGCAATGAACACTGAAGCTTTCTTT
cdr3_aa: CASSLFEGAMNTEAFF

v_call: TRBV25-1
j_call: TRBJ2-1
d_call: NA
clone_size: NA
cdr3_nt: TGTGCCAGCAGTGAGGCTGAGCAGTTCTTC
cdr3_aa: CASSEAEQFF

v_call: TRBV7-6
j_call: TRBJ2-1
d_call: NA
clone_size: NA
cdr3_nt: TGTGCCAGCAGCTTATTGGACTCAACCTACAATGAGCAGTTCTTC
cdr3_aa: CASSLLDSTYNEQFF

v_call: TRBV5-1
j_call: TRBJ1-1
d_call: NA
clone_size: NA
cdr3_nt: TGCGTCAGCAGCTTAAAGGGGGTTACAGGGAGCGACACTGAAGCTTTCTTT
cdr3_aa: CVSSLKGVTGSDTEAFF

v_call: TRBV4-1
j_call: TRBJ1-3
d_call: TRBD1
clone_size: NA
cdr3_nt: TGCGCCAGCAGCCAGATGCAGGGGGCTGGAAACACCATATATTTT
cdr3_aa: CASSQMQGAGNTIYF

v_call: TRBV5-6
j_call: TRBJ2-1
d_call: NA
clone_size: NA
cdr3_nt: TGTGCCAGCAGCGCCGGGGCCCTCAATGAGCAGTTCTTC
cdr3_aa: CASSAGALNEQFF

v_call: TRBV7-9
j_call: TRBJ1-1
d_call: NA
clone_size: NA
cdr3_nt: TGTGCCAGCAGCTTAAGTGCCCAGGGTACTTCTGAAGCTTTCTTT
cdr3_aa: CASSLSAQGTSEAFF

v_call: TRBV28
j_call: TRBJ1-5
d_call: TRBD1
clone_size: few
cdr3_nt: TGTGCCAGCAGTACAGGGGTCAATCAGCCCCAGCATTTT
cdr3_aa: CASSTGVNQPQHF

v_call: TRBV2
j_call: TRBJ1-5
d_call: TRBD1
clone_size: NA
cdr3_nt: TGTGCCAGCAAAACAGGGGGGGGTCAGCCCCAGCATTTT
cdr3_aa: CASKTGGGQPQHF

v_call: TRBV10-3
j_call: TRBJ2-7
d_call: TRBD1
clone_size: NA
cdr3_nt: TGTGCCATCAGTGAGAGGACAGGGGGGATCAACGAGCAGTACTTC
cdr3_aa: CAISERTGGINEQYF

v_call: TRBV5-4
j_call: TRBJ2-1
d_call: NA
clone_size: NA
cdr3_nt: TGTGCCAGCAGCTCGGGGACTCCGGGAAACTACAATGAGCAGTTCTTC
cdr3_aa: CASSSGTPGNYNEQFF

v_call: TRBV5-1
j_call: TRBJ2-3
d_call: TRBD1
clone_size: NA
cdr3_nt: TGCGCCAGCAGCTTGTCAGGGGGCCCCCCAGATACGCAGTATTTT
cdr3_aa: CASSLSGGPPDTQYF

v_call: TRBV7-9
j_call: TRBJ2-2
d_call: NA
clone_size: NA
cdr3_nt: TGTGCCAGCAGCCACATGGGCGGGAACCTACCTCAGGAGCTGTTTTTT
cdr3_aa: CASSHMGGNLPQELFF

v_call: TRBV4-3
j_call: TRBJ1-4
d_call: NA
clone_size: NA
cdr3_nt: TGCGCCAGCAGCCAAGATGTTTATCGGAACACTAATGAAAAACTGTTTTTT
cdr3_aa: CASSQDVYRNTNEKLFF

v_call: TRBV5-5
j_call: TRBJ2-5
d_call: NA
clone_size: NA
cdr3_nt: TGTGCCAGCAGCTTGTATTGGGGGGAAGAGACCCAGTACTTC
cdr3_aa: CASSLYWGEETQYF

v_call: TRBV7-9
j_call: TRBJ2-7
d_call: TRBD2
clone_size: once
cdr3_nt: TGTGCCAGCAGCTTGTTAGCGGGGGTTTACTACGAGCAGTACTTC
cdr3_aa: CASSLLAGVYYEQYF

v_call: TRBV6-5
j_call: TRBJ2-2
d_call: NA
clone_size: NA
cdr3_nt: TGTGCCAGCAGTTACGCGGACACCGGGGAGCTGTTTTTT
cdr3_aa: CASSYADTGELFF

v_call: TRBV2
j_call: TRBJ2-1
d_call: NA
clone_size: NA
cdr3_nt: TGTGCCAGCAGTGTATTAAATGAGCAGTTCTTC
cdr3_aa: CASSVLNEQFF

v_call: TRBV30
j_call: TRBJ2-5
d_call: NA
clone_size: NA
cdr3_nt: TGTGCCTGGAGCGCTCAGGGTGGGGAGACCCAGTACTTC
cdr3_aa: CAWSAQGGETQYF

v_call: TRBV27
j_call: TRBJ2-1
d_call: TRBD2
clone_size: NA
cdr3_nt: TGTGCCAGCAGACCCGGGGGGAGCTCCTACAATGAGCAGTTCTTC
cdr3_aa: CASRPGGSSYNEQFF

v_call: TRBV7-6
j_call: TRBJ2-7
d_call: TRBD1
clone_size: NA
cdr3_nt: TGTGCCAGCAGCCGAACCCCGGGACAGACCGTCTACGAGCAGTACTTC
cdr3_aa: CASSRTPGQTVYEQYF

v_call: TRBV6-5
j_call: TRBJ2-2
d_call: NA
clone_size: once
cdr3_nt: TGTGCCAGCAGTTACGCCCCAGGTTCGGACACCGGGGAGCTGTTTTTT
cdr3_aa: CASSYAPGSDTGELFF

v_call: TRBV7-9
j_call: TRBJ2-1
d_call: NA
clone_size: NA
cdr3_nt: TGTGCCAGCAGCTTAGCGGGTGCCGCGGGACAGTTCTTC
cdr3_aa: CASSLAGAAGQFF

v_call: TRBV6-1
j_call: TRBJ2-7
d_call: TRBD1
clone_size: NA
cdr3_nt: TGTGCCAGCAGTTGGGGGCAGGGGGTCTACGAGCAGTACTTC
cdr3_aa: CASSWGQGVYEQYF

v_call: TRBV30
j_call: TRBJ1-2
d_call: NA
clone_size: NA
cdr3_nt: TGTGCCTGGAGGCCCGGAATTAAAAGACAGGCGTACCCCTATGGCTACACCTTC
cdr3_aa: CAWRPGIKRQAYPYGYTF

v_call: TRBV7-9
j_call: TRBJ2-7
d_call: TRBD2
clone_size: NA
cdr3_nt: TGTGCCAGCAGCCTCCGTCCCGGGACTAGCGGGTTCTCCTACGAGCAGTACTTC
cdr3_aa: CASSLRPGTSGFSYEQYF

v_call: TRBV6-1
j_call: TRBJ2-1
d_call: TRBD2
clone_size: NA
cdr3_nt: TGTGCCAGCAGTGACGTGAGGGCGGCTAGCGGGCCCGAGCAGTTCTTC
cdr3_aa: CASSDVRAASGPEQFF

v_call: TRBV27
j_call: TRBJ2-1
d_call: NA
clone_size: NA
cdr3_nt: TGTGCCAGCAGTTCGGACTGGTACAATGAGCAGTTCTTC
cdr3_aa: CASSSDWYNEQFF

v_call: TRBV19
j_call: TRBJ2-7
d_call: NA
clone_size: once
cdr3_nt: TGTGCCAGTAGTCTGGGACAAGGTTACGAGCAGTACTTC
cdr3_aa: CASSLGQGYEQYF

v_call: TRBV5-6
j_call: TRBJ2-7
d_call: TRBD2
clone_size: NA
cdr3_nt: TGTGCCAGCAGCTTGGCTGGCGGGAGGGCCTCCGAGCAGTACTTC
cdr3_aa: CASSLAGGRASEQYF

v_call: TRBV15
j_call: TRBJ1-1
d_call: NA
clone_size: once
cdr3_nt: TGTGCCACCAGCAGAGATCTGAGCACTGAAGCTTTCTTT
cdr3_aa: CATSRDLSTEAFF

v_call: TRBV4-3
j_call: TRBJ2-2
d_call: NA
clone_size: once
cdr3_nt: TGCGCCAGCAGCCAAGAAACGGGGGGCTGGACCGGGGAGCTGTTTTTT
cdr3_aa: CASSQETGGWTGELFF

v_call: TRBV2
j_call: TRBJ1-6
d_call: TRBD1
clone_size: few
cdr3_nt: TGTGCCAGCAGTGACCCGGGACAGGGACCTAATTCACCCCTCCACTTT
cdr3_aa: CASSDPGQGPNSPLHF

v_call: TRBV9
j_call: TRBJ2-1
d_call: NA
clone_size: few
cdr3_nt: TGTGCCAGCAGCGTAGGGAACAATGAGCAGTTCTTC
cdr3_aa: CASSVGNNEQFF

v_call: TRBV7-9
j_call: TRBJ2-7
d_call: TRBD2
clone_size: NA
cdr3_nt: TGTGCCAGCAGCTTAGCGATGAGCGGGGGGCCAACCTACGAGCAGTACTTC
cdr3_aa: CASSLAMSGGPTYEQYF

v_call: TRBV6-1
j_call: TRBJ2-3
d_call: NA
clone_size: NA
cdr3_nt: TGTGCCAGCACCCCCGGGCGCAGCCGCACAGATACGCAGTATTTT
cdr3_aa: CASTPGRSRTDTQYF

v_call: TRBV5-1
j_call: TRBJ2-3
d_call: NA
clone_size: once
cdr3_nt: TGCGCCAGCACGGCCAGCAGATGGGAGCGGGGCACAGATACGCAGTATTTT
cdr3_aa: CASTASRWERGTDTQYF

v_call: TRBV19
j_call: TRBJ1-5
d_call: NA
clone_size: NA
cdr3_nt: TGTGCCAGTAGTATAGTCGGACAGTACAATCAGCCCCAGCATTTT
cdr3_aa: CASSIVGQYNQPQHF

v_call: TRBV2
j_call: TRBJ2-1
d_call: TRBD2
clone_size: NA
cdr3_nt: TGTGCCAGTACCCTTAGCGGGACTAGCGGACACAATGAGCAGTTCTTC
cdr3_aa: CASTLSGTSGHNEQFF

v_call: TRBV6-1
j_call: TRBJ1-4
d_call: NA
clone_size: NA
cdr3_nt: TGTGCCAGCACCCGACTGTCAACTAATGAAAAACTGTTTTTT
cdr3_aa: CASTRLSTNEKLFF

v_call: TRBV6-5
j_call: TRBJ2-7
d_call: NA
clone_size: NA
cdr3_nt: TGTGCCAGCAGTTACTCGGGGGTCAGGACCTACGAGCAGTACTTC
cdr3_aa: CASSYSGVRTYEQYF

v_call: TRBV6-6
j_call: TRBJ2-1
d_call: NA
clone_size: NA
cdr3_nt: TGTGCCAGCCGGAGACTAGGTGGCGATGAGCAGTTCTTC
cdr3_aa: CASRRLGGDEQFF

v_call: TRBV5-6
j_call: TRBJ2-7
d_call: NA
clone_size: NA
cdr3_nt: TGTGCCAGCAGCGCGAGCTCCTACGAGCAGTACTTC
cdr3_aa: CASSASSYEQYF

v_call: TRBV10-1
j_call: TRBJ2-7
d_call: TRBD2
clone_size: NA
cdr3_nt: TGCGCCAGCAGTGAGTCGGTAGCGGGACCGACCTACGAGCAGTACTTC
cdr3_aa: CASSESVAGPTYEQYF

v_call: TRBV11-2
j_call: TRBJ2-5
d_call: TRBD1
clone_size: NA
cdr3_nt: TGTGCCAGCAGCTTCGGGACAGGGTTTGAGCAGTACTTC
cdr3_aa: CASSFGTGFEQYF

v_call: TRBV7-9
j_call: TRBJ2-1
d_call: TRBD1
clone_size: NA
cdr3_nt: TGTGGGGGACAGGGAGCCAATGAGCAGTTCTTC
cdr3_aa: CGGQGANEQFF